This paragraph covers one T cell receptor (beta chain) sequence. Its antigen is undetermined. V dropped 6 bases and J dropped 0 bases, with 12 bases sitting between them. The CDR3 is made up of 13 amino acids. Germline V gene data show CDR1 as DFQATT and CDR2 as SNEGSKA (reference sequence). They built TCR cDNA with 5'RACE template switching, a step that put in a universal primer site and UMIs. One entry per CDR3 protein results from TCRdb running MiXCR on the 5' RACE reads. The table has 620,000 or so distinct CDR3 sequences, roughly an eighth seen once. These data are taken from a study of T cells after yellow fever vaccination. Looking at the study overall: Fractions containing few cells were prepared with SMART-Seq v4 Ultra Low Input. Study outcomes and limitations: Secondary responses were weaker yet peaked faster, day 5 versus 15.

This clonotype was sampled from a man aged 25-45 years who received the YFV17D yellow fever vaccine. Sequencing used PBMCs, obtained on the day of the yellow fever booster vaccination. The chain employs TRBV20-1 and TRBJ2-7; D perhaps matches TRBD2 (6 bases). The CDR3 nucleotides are TGCAGTGCCCAGGTCGGGAGCTCCTACGAGCAGTACTTC. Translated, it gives CSAQVGSSYEQYF.